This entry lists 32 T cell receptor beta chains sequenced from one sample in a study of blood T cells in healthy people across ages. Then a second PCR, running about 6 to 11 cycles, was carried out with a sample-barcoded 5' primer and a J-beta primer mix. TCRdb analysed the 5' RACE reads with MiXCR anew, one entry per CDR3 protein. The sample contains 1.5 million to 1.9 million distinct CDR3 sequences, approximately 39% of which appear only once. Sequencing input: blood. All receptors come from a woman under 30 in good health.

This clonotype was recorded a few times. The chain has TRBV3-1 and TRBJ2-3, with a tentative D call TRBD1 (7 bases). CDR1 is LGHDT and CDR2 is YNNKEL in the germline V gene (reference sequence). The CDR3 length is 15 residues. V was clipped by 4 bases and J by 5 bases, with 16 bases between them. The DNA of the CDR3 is TGTGCCAGCAGCCCCCTTAGGGGGCGGGGAGATACGCAGTATTTT. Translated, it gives CASSPLRGRGDTQYF.

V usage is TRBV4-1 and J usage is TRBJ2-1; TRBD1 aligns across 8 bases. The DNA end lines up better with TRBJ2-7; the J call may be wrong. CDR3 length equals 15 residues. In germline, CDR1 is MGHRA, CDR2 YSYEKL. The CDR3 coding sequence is TGCGCCAGCAGCAGGCAGGGGGCGGGGACAGACGAGCAGTACTTC. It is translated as CASSRQGAGTDEQYF.

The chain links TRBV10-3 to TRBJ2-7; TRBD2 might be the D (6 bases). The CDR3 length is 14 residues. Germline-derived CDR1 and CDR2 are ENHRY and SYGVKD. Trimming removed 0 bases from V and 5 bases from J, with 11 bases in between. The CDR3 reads CAISESDGRNEQYF. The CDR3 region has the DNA TGTGCCATCAGTGAGTCTGACGGGAGAAACGAGCAGTACTTC.

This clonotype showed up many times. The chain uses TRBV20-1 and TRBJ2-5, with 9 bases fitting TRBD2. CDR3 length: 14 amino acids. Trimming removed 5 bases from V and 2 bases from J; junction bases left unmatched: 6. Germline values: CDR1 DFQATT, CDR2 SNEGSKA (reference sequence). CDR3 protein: CSASASGAQETQYF. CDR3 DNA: TGCAGTGCTTCCGCTAGCGGGGCACAAGAGACCCAGTACTTC.

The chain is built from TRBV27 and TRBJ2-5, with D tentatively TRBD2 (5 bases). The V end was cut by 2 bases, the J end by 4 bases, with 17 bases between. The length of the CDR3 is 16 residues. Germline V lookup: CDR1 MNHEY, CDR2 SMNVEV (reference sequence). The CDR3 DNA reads TGTGCCAGCAGTTTAGCGGCCCGGGGTACGGGAGAGACCCAGTACTTC. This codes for CASSLAARGTGETQYF.

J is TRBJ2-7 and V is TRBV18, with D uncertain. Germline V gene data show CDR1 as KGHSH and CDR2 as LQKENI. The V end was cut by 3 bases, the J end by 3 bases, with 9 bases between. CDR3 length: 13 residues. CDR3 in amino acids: CASSPYTNYEQYF. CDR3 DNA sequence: TGTGCCAGCTCACCTTACACTAACTACGAGCAGTACTTC.

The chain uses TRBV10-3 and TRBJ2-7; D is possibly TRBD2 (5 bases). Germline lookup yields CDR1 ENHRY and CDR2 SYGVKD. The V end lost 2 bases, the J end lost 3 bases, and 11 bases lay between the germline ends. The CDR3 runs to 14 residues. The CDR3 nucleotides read TGTGCCATCAGTGAGATTGAGGGTCTCTACGAGCAGTACTTC. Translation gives CAISEIEGLYEQYF.

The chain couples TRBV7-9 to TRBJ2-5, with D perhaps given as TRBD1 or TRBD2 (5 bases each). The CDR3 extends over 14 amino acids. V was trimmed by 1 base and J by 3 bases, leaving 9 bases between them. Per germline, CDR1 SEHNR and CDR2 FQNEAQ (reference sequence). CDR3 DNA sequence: TGTGCCAGCAGCTTAGGGGGGTTCGAAGAGACCCAGTACTTC. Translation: CASSLGGFEETQYF.

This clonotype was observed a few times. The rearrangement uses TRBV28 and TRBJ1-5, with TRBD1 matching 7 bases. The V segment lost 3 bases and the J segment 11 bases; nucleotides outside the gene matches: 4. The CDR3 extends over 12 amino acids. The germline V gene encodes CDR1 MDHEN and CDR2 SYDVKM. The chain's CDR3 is CASSLQDRSQHF. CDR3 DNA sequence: TGTGCCAGCAGTTTGCAGGACAGGTCCCAGCATTTT.

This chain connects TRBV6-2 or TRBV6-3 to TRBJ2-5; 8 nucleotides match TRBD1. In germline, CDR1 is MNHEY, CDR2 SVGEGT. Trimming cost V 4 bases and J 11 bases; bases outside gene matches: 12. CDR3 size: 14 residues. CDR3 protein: CASSFTDRVDEQYF. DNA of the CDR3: TGTGCCAGCAGTTTCACGGACAGGGTTGATGAGCAGTACTTC.

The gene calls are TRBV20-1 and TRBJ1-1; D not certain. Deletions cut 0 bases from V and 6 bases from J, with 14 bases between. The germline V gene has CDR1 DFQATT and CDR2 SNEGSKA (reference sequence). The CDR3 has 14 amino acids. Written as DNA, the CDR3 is TGCAGTGCTAGAGATTTTGGGTTGGGCGCTGAAGCTTTCTTT. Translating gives CSARDFGLGAEAFF.

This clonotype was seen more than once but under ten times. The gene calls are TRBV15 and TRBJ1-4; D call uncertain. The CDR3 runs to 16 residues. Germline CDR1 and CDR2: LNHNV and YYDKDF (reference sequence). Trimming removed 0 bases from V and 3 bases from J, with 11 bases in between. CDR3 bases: TGTGCCACCAGCAGAGATCGTAGCGAGGCTAATGAAAAACTGTTTTTT. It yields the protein CATSRDRSEANEKLFF.

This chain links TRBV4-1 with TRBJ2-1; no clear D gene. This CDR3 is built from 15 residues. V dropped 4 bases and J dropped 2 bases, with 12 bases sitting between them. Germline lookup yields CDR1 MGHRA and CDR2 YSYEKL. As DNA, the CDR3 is TGCGCCAGCAGCCTCCGGAGTCTCGCCTACAATGAGCAGTTCTTC. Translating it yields CASSLRSLAYNEQFF.

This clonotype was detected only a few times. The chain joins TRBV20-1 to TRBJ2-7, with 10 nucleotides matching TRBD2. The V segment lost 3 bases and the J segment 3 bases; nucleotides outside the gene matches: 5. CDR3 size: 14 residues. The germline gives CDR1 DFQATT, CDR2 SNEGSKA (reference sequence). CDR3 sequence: CSASIWTSGYEQYF. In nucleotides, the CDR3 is TGCAGTGCTAGTATCTGGACTAGCGGCTACGAGCAGTACTTC.

The CDR3 DNA follows: TGTGCCAGCAGCCCCAAGACTAGCGGGGGGGCCAATGAGCAGTTCTTC. As protein: CASSPKTSGGANEQFF. The chain carries TRBV11-3 and TRBJ2-1; TRBD2 agrees at 14 bases. Germline CDR1 reads SGHNT; CDR2 reads YENEEA. The CDR3 consists of 16 residues. V trimming: 5 bases; J trimming: 6 bases; junction bases outside the gene matches: 6.

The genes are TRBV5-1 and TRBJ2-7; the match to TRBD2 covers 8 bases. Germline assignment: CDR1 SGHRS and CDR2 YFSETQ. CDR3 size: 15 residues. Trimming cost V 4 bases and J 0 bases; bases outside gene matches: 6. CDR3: CASSTAGGPSYEQYF. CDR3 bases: TGCGCCAGCAGCACTGCGGGGGGTCCCTCCTACGAGCAGTACTTC.

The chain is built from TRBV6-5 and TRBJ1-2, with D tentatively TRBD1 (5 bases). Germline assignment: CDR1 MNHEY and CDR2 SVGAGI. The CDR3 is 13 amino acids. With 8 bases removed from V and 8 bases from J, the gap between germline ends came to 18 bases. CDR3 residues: CASSGGGDRGYTF. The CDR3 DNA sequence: TGTGCCAGCTCCGGGGGGGGAGATCGCGGCTACACCTTC.

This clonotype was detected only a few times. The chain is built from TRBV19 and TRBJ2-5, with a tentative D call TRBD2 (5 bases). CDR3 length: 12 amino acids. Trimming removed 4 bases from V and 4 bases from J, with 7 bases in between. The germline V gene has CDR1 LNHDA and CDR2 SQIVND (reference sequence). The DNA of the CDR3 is TGTGCCAGTAGTACTGAGGGAGAGACCCAGTACTTC. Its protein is CASSTEGETQYF. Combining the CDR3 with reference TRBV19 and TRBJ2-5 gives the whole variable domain DGGITQSPKYLFRKEGQNVTLSCEQNLNHDAMYWYRQDPGQGLRLIYYSQIVNDFQKGDIAEGYSVSREKKESFPLTVTSAQKNPTAFYLCASSTEGETQYFGPGTRLLVL.

CDR3 amino acids: CASSHPEGSRTDTQYF. CDR3 in DNA: TGCGCCAGCAGCCATCCGGAGGGCTCACGCACAGATACGCAGTATTTT. This sequence joins TRBV4-1 and TRBJ2-3; D is possibly TRBD2 (6 bases). There are 16 residues in the CDR3. CDR1 and CDR2 (germline): MGHRA, YSYEKL. With 3 bases removed from V and 1 base from J, the gap between germline ends came to 14 bases.

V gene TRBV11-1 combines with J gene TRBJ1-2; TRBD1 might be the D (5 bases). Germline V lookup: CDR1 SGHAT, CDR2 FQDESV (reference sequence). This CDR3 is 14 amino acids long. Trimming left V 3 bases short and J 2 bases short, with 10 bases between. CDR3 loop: CASSFSAGNYGYTF. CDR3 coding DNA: TGTGCCAGCAGCTTTTCGGCAGGGAACTATGGCTACACCTTC.

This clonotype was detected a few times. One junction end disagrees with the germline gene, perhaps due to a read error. The CDR3 protein is CASSATSGGAADTQYF. The DNA for the CDR3 is TGTGCTAGCAGCGCTACTAGCGGGGGGGCCGCGGATACGCAGTATTTT. The rearrangement joins TRBV7-7 to TRBJ2-3; 13 bases agree with TRBD2. The CDR3 extends over 16 amino acids. Germline CDR1 SSHAT, CDR2 FNYEAQ (reference sequence).

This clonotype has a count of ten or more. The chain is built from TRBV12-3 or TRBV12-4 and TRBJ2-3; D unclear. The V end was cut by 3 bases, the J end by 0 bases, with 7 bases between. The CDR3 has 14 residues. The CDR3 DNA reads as TGTGCCAGCAGTTTCTCGCAAAGCACAGATACGCAGTATTTT. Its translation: CASSFSQSTDTQYF.

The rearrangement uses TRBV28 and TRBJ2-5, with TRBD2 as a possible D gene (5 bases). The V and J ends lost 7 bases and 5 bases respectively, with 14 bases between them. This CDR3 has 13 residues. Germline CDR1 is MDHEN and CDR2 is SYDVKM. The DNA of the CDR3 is TGTGCCAGCACCCGGGATTATTCGGAGACCCAGTACTTC. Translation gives CASTRDYSETQYF.

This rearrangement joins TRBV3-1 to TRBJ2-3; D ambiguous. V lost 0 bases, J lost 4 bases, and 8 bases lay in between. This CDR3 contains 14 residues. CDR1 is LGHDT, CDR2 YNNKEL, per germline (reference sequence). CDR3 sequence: CASSQEWWSDTQYF. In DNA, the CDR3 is TGTGCCAGCAGCCAAGAATGGTGGTCAGATACGCAGTATTTT.

The CDR3 sequence: CASSSGQGRDEQYF. In nucleotides, the CDR3 is TGTGCCAGCAGCTCAGGACAGGGACGGGACGAGCAGTACTTC. This sequence joins TRBV3-1 and TRBJ2-5, with TRBD1 matching 8 bases. The J call is doubtful: the DNA matches TRBJ2-7 better. The CDR3 is 14 residues long. Germline CDR1 LGHDT, CDR2 YNNKEL (reference sequence).

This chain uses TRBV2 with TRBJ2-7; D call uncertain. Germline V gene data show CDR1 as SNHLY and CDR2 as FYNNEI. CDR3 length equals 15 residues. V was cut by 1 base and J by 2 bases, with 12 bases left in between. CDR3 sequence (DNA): TGTGCCAGCAGTGAAGGGGCCAGCTTCCCCTACGAGCAGTACTTC. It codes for CASSEGASFPYEQYF. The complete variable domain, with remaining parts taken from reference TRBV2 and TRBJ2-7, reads EPEVTQTPSHQVTQMGQEVILRCVPISNHLYFYWYRQILGQKVEFLVSFYNNEISEKSEIFDDQFSVERPDGSNFTLKIRSTKLEDSAMYFCASSEGASFPYEQYFGPGTRLTVT.

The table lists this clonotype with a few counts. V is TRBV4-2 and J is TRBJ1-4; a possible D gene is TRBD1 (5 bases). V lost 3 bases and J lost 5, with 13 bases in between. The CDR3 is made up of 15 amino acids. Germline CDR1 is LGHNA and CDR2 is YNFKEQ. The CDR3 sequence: CASSQEGRENEKLFF. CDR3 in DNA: TGTGCCAGCAGCCAGGAAGGCAGGGAGAATGAAAAACTGTTTTTT.

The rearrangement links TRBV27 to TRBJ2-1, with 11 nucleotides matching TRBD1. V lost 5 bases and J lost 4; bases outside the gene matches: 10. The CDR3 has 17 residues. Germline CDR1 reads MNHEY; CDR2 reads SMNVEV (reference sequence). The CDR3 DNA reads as TGTGCCAGCAGTACGTTCGGGACAGGGGGTTTTTACAATGAGCAGTTCTTC. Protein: CASSTFGTGGFYNEQFF.

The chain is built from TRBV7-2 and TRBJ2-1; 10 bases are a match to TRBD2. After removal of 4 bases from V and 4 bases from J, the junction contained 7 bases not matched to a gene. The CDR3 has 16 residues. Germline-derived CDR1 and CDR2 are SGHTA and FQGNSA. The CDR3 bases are TGTGCCAGCAGCTACCTCGGACTAGCGGAGTACAATGAGCAGTTCTTC. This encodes CASSYLGLAEYNEQFF.

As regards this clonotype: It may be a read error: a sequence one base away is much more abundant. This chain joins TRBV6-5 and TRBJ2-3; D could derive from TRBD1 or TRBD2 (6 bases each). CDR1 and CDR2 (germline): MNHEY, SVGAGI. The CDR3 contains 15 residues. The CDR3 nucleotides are TGTGCCAGCAGTGGGACACCAACTAGCATAGATACGCAGTATTTT. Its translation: CASSGTPTSIDTQYF.

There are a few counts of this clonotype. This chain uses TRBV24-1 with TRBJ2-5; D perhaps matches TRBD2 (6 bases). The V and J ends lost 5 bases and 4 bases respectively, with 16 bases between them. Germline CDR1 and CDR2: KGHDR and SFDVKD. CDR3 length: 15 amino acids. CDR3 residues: CATSALSGGRETQYF. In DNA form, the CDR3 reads TGTGCCACCAGTGCCTTATCTGGGGGGAGAGAGACCCAGTACTTC.

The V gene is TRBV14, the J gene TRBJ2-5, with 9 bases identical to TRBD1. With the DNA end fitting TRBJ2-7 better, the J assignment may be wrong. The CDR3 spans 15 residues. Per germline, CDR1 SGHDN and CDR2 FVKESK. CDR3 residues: CASSHPGQGVYEQYF. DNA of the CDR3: TGTGCCAGCAGCCACCCGGGACAGGGTGTCTACGAGCAGTACTTC.